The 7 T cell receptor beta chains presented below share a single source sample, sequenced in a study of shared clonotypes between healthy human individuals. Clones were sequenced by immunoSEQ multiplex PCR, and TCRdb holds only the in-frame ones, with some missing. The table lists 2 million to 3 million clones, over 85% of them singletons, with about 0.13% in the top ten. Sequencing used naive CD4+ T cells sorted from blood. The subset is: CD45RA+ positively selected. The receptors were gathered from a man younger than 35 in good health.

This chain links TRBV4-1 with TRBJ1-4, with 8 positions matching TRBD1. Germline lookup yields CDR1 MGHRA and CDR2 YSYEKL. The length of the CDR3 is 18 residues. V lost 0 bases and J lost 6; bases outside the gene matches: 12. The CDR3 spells CASSQDLLGTGFYEKLFF. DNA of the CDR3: TGCGCCAGCAGCCAAGACCTTTTAGGGACAGGATTCTATGAAAAACTGTTTTTT.

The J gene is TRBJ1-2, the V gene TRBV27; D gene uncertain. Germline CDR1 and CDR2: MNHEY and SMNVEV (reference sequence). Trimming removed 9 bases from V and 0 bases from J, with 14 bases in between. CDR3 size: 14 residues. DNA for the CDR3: TGTGCCAGTCCCCCGGATCCCTCTAACTATGGCTACACCTTC. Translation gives CASPPDPSNYGYTF.

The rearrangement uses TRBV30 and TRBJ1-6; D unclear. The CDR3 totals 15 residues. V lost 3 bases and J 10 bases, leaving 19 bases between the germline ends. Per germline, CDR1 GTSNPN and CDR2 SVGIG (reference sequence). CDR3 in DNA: TGTGCCTGGAGCCCACGCAACCCGGGGAGATCACCCCTCCACTTT. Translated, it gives CAWSPRNPGRSPLHF.

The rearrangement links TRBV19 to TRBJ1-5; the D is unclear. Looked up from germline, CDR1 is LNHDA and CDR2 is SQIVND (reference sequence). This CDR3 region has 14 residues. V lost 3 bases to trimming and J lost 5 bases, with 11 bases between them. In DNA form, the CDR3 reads TGTGCCAGTAGTATCACAGACTCCTATCAGCCCCAGCATTTT. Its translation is CASSITDSYQPQHF.

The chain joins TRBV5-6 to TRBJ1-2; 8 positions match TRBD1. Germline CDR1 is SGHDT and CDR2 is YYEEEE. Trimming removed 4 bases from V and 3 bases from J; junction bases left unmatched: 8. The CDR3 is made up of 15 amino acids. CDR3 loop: CASSVDRVSDYGYTF. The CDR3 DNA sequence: TGTGCCAGCAGCGTGGACAGGGTCAGTGACTATGGCTACACCTTC.

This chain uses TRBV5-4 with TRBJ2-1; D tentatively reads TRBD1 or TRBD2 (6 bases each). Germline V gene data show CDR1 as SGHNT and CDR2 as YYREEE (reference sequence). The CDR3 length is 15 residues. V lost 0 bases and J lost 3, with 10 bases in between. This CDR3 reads CASSLDKGGYNEQFF. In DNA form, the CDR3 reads TGTGCCAGCAGCTTGGACAAGGGGGGCTACAATGAGCAGTTCTTC. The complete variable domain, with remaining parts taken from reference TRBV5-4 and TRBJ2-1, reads ETGVTQSPTHLIKTRGQQVTLRCSSQSGHNTVSWYQQALGQGPQFIFQYYREEENGRGNFPPRFSGLQFPNYSSELNVNALELDDSALYLCASSLDKGGYNEQFFGPGTRLTVL.

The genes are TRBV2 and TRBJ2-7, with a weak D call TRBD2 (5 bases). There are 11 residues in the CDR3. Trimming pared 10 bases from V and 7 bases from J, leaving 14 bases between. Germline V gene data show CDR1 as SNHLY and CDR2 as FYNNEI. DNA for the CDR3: TGTGCCACCGGGTCTCGAGGGGAGCAGTACTTC. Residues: CATGSRGEQYF.